Shown below are 7 T cell receptor beta chains from a single sample sequenced in a study of cytomegalovirus exposure and HLA in healthy donors. The study ran its PCR with 60 Vbeta and 13 Jbeta primers. Sequenced by immunoSEQ multiplex PCR; TCRdb stores in-frame clones only, minus some. The data show some 85,000 clones, with roughly 80% seen just once and 2.4% held by the top ten. The sequenced material came from PBMCs. Source of these receptors: a woman between 50 and 59 years old in good health and CMV-seronegative.

This clone came up a few times. J is TRBJ2-1 and V is TRBV7-9; 9 bases match TRBD2. From germline, CDR1 is SEHNR and CDR2 FQNEAQ (reference sequence). Trimming took 2 bases from V and 7 from J; bases not matched to a gene: 9. The CDR3 runs 16 residues. The CDR3 coding sequence is TGTGCCAGCAGCTTAAGTTTGCGGGGGGGTGGGAATGAGCAGTTCTTC. It specifies CASSLSLRGGGNEQFF.

The chain has TRBV5-1 and TRBJ2-6; tentatively, D is TRBD1 (5 bases). Germline assignment: CDR1 SGHRS and CDR2 YFSETQ. The CDR3 covers 21 residues. The V end lost 2 bases, the J end lost 0 bases, and 24 bases lay between the germline ends. The CDR3 reads CASSFGVPGFPTRSGANVLTF. CDR3 DNA sequence: TGCGCCAGCAGCTTCGGAGTCCCAGGGTTCCCAACACGCTCTGGGGCCAACGTCCTGACTTTC.

The chain carries TRBV9 and TRBJ2-3, with 8 bases identical to TRBD2. V shed 4 bases, J shed 7 bases, and the junction held 11 bases outside the gene matches. Germline V gives CDR1 SGDLS, CDR2 YYNGEE. CDR3 size: 15 residues. This CDR3 reads CASSPGLGGPNTQYF. The DNA of the CDR3 is TGTGCCAGCAGCCCGGGACTAGGAGGTCCGAATACGCAGTATTTT. The full variable domain, in which reference TRBV9 and TRBJ2-3 provide the parts outside the CDR3, is DSGVTQTPKHLITATGQRVTLRCSPRSGDLSVYWYQQSLDQGLQFLIQYYNGEERAKGNILERFSAQQFPDLHSELNLSSLELGDSALYFCASSPGLGGPNTQYFGPGTRLTVL.

This clone was found a few times. The chain couples TRBV4-1 to TRBJ2-3, with D perhaps TRBD1 (5 bases). The CDR3 has 13 residues. Germline CDR1 reads MGHRA; CDR2 reads YSYEKL. V dropped 5 bases and J dropped 3 bases, with 9 bases sitting between them. DNA of the CDR3: TGCGCCAGCAGCTCGACAGAAACAGATACGCAGTATTTT. Amino acids: CASSSTETDTQYF.

In DNA, the CDR3 is TGTGCCAGCAGCTTAGGCAGGGACAATCCCTACGAGCAGTACTTC. Its translation: CASSLGRDNPYEQYF. The chain has TRBV7-6 and TRBJ2-7; a possible D gene is TRBD1 (6 bases). The CDR3 runs to 15 residues. The V and J ends lost 1 base and 2 bases respectively, with 12 bases between them. The germline V gene encodes CDR1 SGHVS and CDR2 FNYEAQ.

The CDR3 coding sequence is TGTGCCAGCAGCTTATGGGCTAGCGGGAGCGATGAGCAGTTCTTC. Protein: CASSLWASGSDEQFF. This chain uses TRBV7-6 with TRBJ2-1, with 10 bases that match TRBD2. There are 15 residues in the CDR3. Germline values: CDR1 SGHVS, CDR2 FNYEAQ. The J segment lost 8 bases and the V segment lost 2 bases, leaving 6 bases of the junction unmatched.

This chain joins TRBV5-6 and TRBJ2-7; 8 nucleotides align to TRBD1. Germline V gives CDR1 SGHDT, CDR2 YYEEEE. With V trimmed by 4 bases and J by 4 bases, 4 bases remained unmatched. The CDR3 contains 13 residues. The CDR3 sequence: CASSRDRRYEQYV. The CDR3, as DNA: TGTGCCAGCAGCAGGGACAGGAGATACGAGCAGTACGTC.